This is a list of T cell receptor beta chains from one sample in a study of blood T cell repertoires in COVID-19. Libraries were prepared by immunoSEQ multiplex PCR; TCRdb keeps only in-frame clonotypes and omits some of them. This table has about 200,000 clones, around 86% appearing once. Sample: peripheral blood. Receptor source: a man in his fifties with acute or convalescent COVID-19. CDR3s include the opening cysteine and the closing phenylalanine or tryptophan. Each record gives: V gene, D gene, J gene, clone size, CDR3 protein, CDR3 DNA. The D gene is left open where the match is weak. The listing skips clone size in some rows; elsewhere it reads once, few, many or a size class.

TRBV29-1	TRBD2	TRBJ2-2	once	CSVDGGATGELFF	TGCAGCGTTGACGGGGGGGCCACCGGGGAGCTGTTTTTT
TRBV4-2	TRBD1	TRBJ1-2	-	CASSQGTGTGENYGYTF	TGTGCCAGCAGCCAAGGGACCGGGACAGGGGAGAACTATGGCTACACCTTC
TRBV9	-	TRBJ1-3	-	CASSGGTPGNTIYF	TGTGCCAGCAGCGGTGGGACACCTGGAAACACCATATATTTT
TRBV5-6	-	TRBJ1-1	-	CASSLTRDTEAFF	TGTGCCAGCAGCCTGACCCGGGACACTGAAGCTTTCTTT
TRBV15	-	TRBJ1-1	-	CATSRDTSNTEAFF	TGTGCCACCAGCAGAGACACTTCGAACACTGAAGCTTTCTTT
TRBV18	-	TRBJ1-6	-	CASSPGGLAGSPLHF	TGTGCCAGCTCACCGGGCGGGCTCGCAGGTTCACCCCTCCACTTT
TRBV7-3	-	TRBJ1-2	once	CASSSAGDYGYTF	TGTGCCAGCAGCTCGGCGGGCGACTATGGCTACACCTTC
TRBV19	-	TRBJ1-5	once	CATSSDGLNQPQHF	TGTGCCACCTCGTCGGACGGACTAAATCAGCCCCAGCATTTT
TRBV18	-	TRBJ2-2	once	CASSADSTGELFF	TGTGCCAGCTCAGCGGACAGTACCGGGGAGCTGTTTTTT
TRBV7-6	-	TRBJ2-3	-	CASSLLFSTDTQYF	TGTGCCAGCAGCCTTCTGTTTAGCACAGATACGCAGTATTTT
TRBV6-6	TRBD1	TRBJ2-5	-	CASSATGRQETQYF	TGTGCCAGCAGCGCGACAGGGAGACAAGAGACCCAGTACTTC
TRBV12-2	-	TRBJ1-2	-	CASRPDRKGYYYGYTF	TGTGCAAGTCGCCCGGACAGGAAAGGGTATTACTATGGCTACACCTTC
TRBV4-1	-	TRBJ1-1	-	CASSQALRGRTEAFF	TGCGCCAGCAGCCAAGCACTCAGGGGTAGGACTGAAGCTTTCTTT
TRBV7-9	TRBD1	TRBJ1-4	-	CASSYRPGTGATNEKLFF	TGTGCCAGCAGCTACCGTCCCGGGACAGGGGCTACTAATGAAAAACTGTTTTTT
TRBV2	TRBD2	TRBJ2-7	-	CASSPRLAGGTEQYF	TGTGCCAGCAGTCCCCGACTAGCGGGGGGTACCGAGCAGTACTTC
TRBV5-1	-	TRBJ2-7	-	CASSLERNEQYF	TGCGCCAGCAGCTTGGAGAGGAACGAGCAGTACTTC
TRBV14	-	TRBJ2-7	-	CASSQVDGYEQYF	TGTGCCAGCAGCCAGGTCGACGGGTACGAGCAGTACTTC
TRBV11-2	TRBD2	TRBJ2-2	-	CASSLGFPGGNTGELFF	TGTGCCAGCAGCTTAGGTTTTCCGGGGGGGAACACCGGGGAGCTGTTTTTT
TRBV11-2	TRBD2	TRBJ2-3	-	CASSLVASGGTQYF	TGTGCCAGCAGCTTAGTCGCTAGCGGGGGTACGCAGTATTTT
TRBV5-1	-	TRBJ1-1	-	CASRETGTQNTEAFF	TGCGCCAGCCGTGAAACCGGGACACAGAACACTGAAGCTTTCTTT
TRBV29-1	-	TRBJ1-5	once	CSAKMSSNQPQHF	TGCAGCGCCAAGATGAGCAGCAATCAGCCCCAGCATTTT
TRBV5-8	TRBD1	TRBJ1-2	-	CASSGTGGDGYTF	TGTGCCAGCAGCGGAACAGGGGGCGATGGCTACACCTTC
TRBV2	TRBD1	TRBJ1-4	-	CATQQGTSDRLFF	TGTGCCACCCAACAGGGGACTTCGGATCGGCTGTTTTTT
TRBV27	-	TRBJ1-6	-	CASSSRQLRNSPLHF	TGTGCCAGCAGTTCCAGACAGTTACGAAATTCACCCCTCCACTTT
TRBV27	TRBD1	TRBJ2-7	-	CASSLYRGPYEQYF	TGTGCCAGCAGTCTATACAGGGGGCCGTACGAGCAGTACTTC
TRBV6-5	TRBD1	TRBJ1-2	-	CASSYSGQAYGYTF	TGTGCCAGCAGTTACTCAGGACAGGCTTATGGCTACACCTTC
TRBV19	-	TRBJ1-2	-	CASSPTGLNYGYTF	TGTGCCAGTAGTCCAACAGGGCTAAACTATGGCTACACCTTC
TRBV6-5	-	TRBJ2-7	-	CASSFTGQAAEQYF	TGTGCCAGCAGTTTTACGGGACAAGCGGCCGAGCAGTACTTC
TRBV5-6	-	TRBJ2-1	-	CASSRPGGGHLLPNEQFF	TGTGCCAGCAGCCGTCCCGGCGGCGGTCACCTTTTACCTAATGAGCAGTTCTTC
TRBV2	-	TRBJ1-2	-	CASSLWQESNSYTF	TGTGCCAGCAGTCTTTGGCAGGAATCGAACTCCTACACCTTC
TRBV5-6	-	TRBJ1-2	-	CAAGRRGIGYGYTF	TGTGCCGCCGGACGGCGGGGGATTGGCTATGGCTACACCTTC
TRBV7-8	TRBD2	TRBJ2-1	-	CASSSSPLAAFDNEQFF	TGTGCCAGCAGCTCTAGCCCCCTAGCGGCCTTTGACAATGAGCAGTTCTTC